This T cell receptor beta chain was recovered during a study of blood T cell repertoires in COVID-19. Whole-study context: Samples of COVID-19 (acute and convalescent) were obtained from the United States, Italy and Spain. T cells, B-cell-depleted T cells, or PBMCs supplied cDNA or gDNA.

Profiling relied on immunoSEQ multiplex PCR, and the TCRdb table lists in-frame clones only, not all of them. This sample has a few hundred thousand clones, with roughly 90% found just once. The CDR3 is 16 amino acids. Trimming removed 9 bases from V and 0 bases from J; junction bases left unmatched: 10. Germline loops: CDR1 LNHDA, CDR2 SQIVND (reference sequence). J is TRBJ1-5 and V is TRBV19, with 8 bases lining up with TRBD1. The TCR originated in a man between 60 and 75 years old who had recovered from COVID-19. Material for sequencing was peripheral blood. DNA of the CDR3: TGTGCCAGCACCGGGACAGGACTAAATAGCAATCAGCCCCAGCATTTT. It yields the protein CASTGTGLNSNQPQHF.